This entry describes one T cell receptor beta chain. Trimming took off 0 bases at V and 7 bases at J, with 14 bases between the two ends. Germline V CDR1 and CDR2: SGHRS, YFSETQ. CDR3 length equals 15 residues. The source of the sample is a study of OX40 agonist ivuxolimab in advanced cancers. Sequenced by immunoSEQ multiplex PCR; TCRdb stores in-frame clones only, minus some. In the table there are over 45,000 clones, roughly 80% of which are singletons. The input for sequencing was CD4+ or CD8+ T cells sorted from blood, taken in a trial of the OX40 agonist ivuxolimab. This chain links TRBV5-1 with TRBJ2-1; D possibly corresponds to TRBD1 (6 bases). The sequence derives from an adult with an advanced solid tumor such as melanoma, head and neck, liver or kidney cancer. Written as DNA, the CDR3 is TGCGCCAGCAGCTTGGTCAGCCTAGGGGGTAATGAGCAGTTCTTC. Translating gives CASSLVSLGGNEQFF.